This T cell receptor (beta chain) appears in the sequencing data of a study of T cells expressing NK-cell markers. Study as a whole: The authors sequenced eight donors, of whom seven were HCMV-seropositive and one was seronegative.

Study-wide results and limits: In a handful of donors, dominant CD3+CD56+NKG2C+ clones formed about 1.0-7.5% of CD8+ cells.

As for this clonotype: What it binds is not known.

TCRdb reprocessed the 5' RACE reads and keeps a single row for each CDR3 protein, giving no DNA. The sample yields around 100,000 distinct CDR3 sequences, of which the top ten take up about 18%. CDR3 length: 15 amino acids. This sequence was found in a woman between 18 and 69 years old in good health. The chain carries TRBV1 and TRBJ1-4. TRBV1 is deemed a pseudogene. Sequencing used blood T cells: a sorted CD56 or NKG2C T cell subset, CD4+ or CD8+ T cells, or bulk PBMC T cells (not recorded which). Here the CDR3 reads CTSSQRFRAWPKLFF.